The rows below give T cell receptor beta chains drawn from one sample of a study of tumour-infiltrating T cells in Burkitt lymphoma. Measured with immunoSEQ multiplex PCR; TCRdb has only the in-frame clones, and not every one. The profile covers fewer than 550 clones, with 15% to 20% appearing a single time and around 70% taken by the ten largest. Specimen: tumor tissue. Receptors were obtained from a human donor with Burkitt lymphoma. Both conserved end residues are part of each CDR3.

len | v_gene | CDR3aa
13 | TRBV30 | CAWSGQDSYEQYF
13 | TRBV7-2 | CASSLARRDTQYF
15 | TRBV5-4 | CASKTSGTSTDTQYF
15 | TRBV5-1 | CASSLIAADSYEQYF
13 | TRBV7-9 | CASSLGNQETQYF
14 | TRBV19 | CASSIYGRAYEQYF
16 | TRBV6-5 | CASRLEGYATNEKLFF
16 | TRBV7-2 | CASSEMAPADTGELFF
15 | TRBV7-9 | CASSLVEKSTDTQYF
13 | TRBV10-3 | CAISETAPTEAFF
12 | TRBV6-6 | CASRDTDQPQHF
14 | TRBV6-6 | CASSYRAGEYEQYF
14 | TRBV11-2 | CASSPSDGKETQYF
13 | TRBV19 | CASSMGHQETQYF
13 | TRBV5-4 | CASSSGQQETQYF
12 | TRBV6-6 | CASSYSIGEQFF
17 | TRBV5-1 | CASSLEVSGDPTGELFF
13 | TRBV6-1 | CATRLAGGYEQYF